This T cell receptor (beta chain) was documented in a study of blood T cell repertoires in COVID-19. In the study overall: There were acute and convalescent COVID-19 samples, and they came from the United States, Italy and Spain. Sources were T cells, B-cell-depleted T cells, or PBMCs; the material itself was cDNA or gDNA.

Original processing notes: Amplification from reference gene primers served as the basis for estimated nucleated cell counts. Using immunoSEQ multiplex PCR, the repertoire was profiled, and TCRdb retains in-frame clones only, with some absent. V, J and clone size derive from that table, while D and trimming were established from the DNA sequence. The data show 130,000 or so clones, around 84% seen once. CDR3 size: 13 residues. Looked up from germline, CDR1 is MNHEY and CDR2 is SVGAGI. Deletions cut 11 bases from V and 8 bases from J, with 18 bases between. Specimen: peripheral blood. The chain carries TRBV6-5 and TRBJ1-4; a possible D gene is TRBD1 (6 bases). This sequence originates from a woman aged 55-69 years with acute or convalescent COVID-19. CDR3 residues: CAGGPGGAEKLFF. Here the CDR3 DNA reads TGTGCCGGCGGGCCGGGGGGGGCGGAAAAACTGTTTTTT.